This T cell receptor beta chain was sequenced for a study of response to subunit inactivated influenza vaccine. Overall study findings and caveats: Researchers suggested that each seasonal influenza vaccination recruits few new T cells.

The CDR3 is 11 amino acids. Germline CDR1 is SQVTM and CDR2 is ANQGSEA. Trimming pared 4 bases from V and 4 bases from J, leaving 8 bases between. TCRdb redid the calling of the RT-PCR reads with MiXCR, one entry per CDR3 protein. Of 550,000 to 600,000 distinct CDR3 sequences in the sample, about 11% were seen once. This clonotype was observed a few times. Its antigen is not identified. The receptor comes from a man aged 45-60 years who received an inactivated influenza vaccine. This chain connects TRBV29-1 to TRBJ2-7, with a possible D match to TRBD2 (5 bases). The sequenced sample was PBMCs from blood, obtained on the day of vaccination. The CDR3 nucleotides are TGCAGCGTTGTTGGGGAGTACGAGCAGTACTTC. Translation: CSVVGEYEQYF.